By sample share, the clone carrying this TCR beta chain is large (0.1 to 1%). The CDR3 is 15 residues long. Looked up from germline, CDR1 is SGDLS and CDR2 is YYNGEE. V lost 4 bases, J lost 3 bases, and 6 bases stayed unmatched. The data stem from a study of circulating CD8 cells and anti-PD-1 response in melanoma. Study details: Complete or partial response defined responders; stable or progressive disease, non-responders.

TCR libraries were prepared from approximately 15 ng of total RNA with the QIAseq Immune Repertoire TCR panel. One entry per CDR3 protein results from TCRdb running MiXCR on the reads. There are approximately 900 distinct CDR3 sequences in the sample; around a tenth occur only once, and roughly 58% lies in the top ten. Four subsets defined by PD-1 and/or TIGIT were sorted from live CD3+CD8+TCRalphabeta+ cells. The chain is built from TRBV9 and TRBJ2-7; 11 bases agree with TRBD1. Sequences were derived from CD8+ T cells from PBMCs, sampled at baseline or after one month of anti-PD-1 therapy (not recorded which). The receptor was isolated from a human donor with melanoma. CDR3 in DNA: TGTGCCAGCAGCCCCAGGGGGACAGGGGGCTACGAGCAGTACTTC. Translated: CASSPRGTGGYEQYF.